This TCR beta chain appears in the sequencing data of a study of response to subunit inactivated influenza vaccine. Whole-study findings and limits: Authors suggested that a seasonal influenza vaccination recruits few new T cells each time.

Unmatched junction bases numbered 5, after V lost 5 bases and J lost 10 bases. CDR3 length: 12 residues. Concerning this clonotype: Its specificity is not known.

TCRdb used MiXCR to reprocess the RT-PCR reads, holding one entry per CDR3 protein. The table records around 790,000 distinct CDR3 sequences, 21% of them present only once. The TCR sequence derives from a man aged 50 or older who received an inactivated influenza vaccine. This material consisted of PBMCs from blood, taken more than 4 days after vaccination. The chain recombines TRBV12-3 or TRBV12-4 with TRBJ2-1; 7 bases fit TRBD2. The CDR3 region has the DNA TGTGCCAGCAGTCCCGGGGAGGGCGAGCAGTTCTTC. Amino acid sequence: CASSPGEGEQFF.